Sequencing of this T cell receptor beta chain was carried out in a study (dated by TCRdb to between 2015 and 2017). As for the study more broadly: The study tested whether tumor-infiltrating Tregs in breast cancer are recruited from blood Tregs or converted in situ from other CD4+ T cell subsets. Paper-wide results and their limitations: The greatest overlap of tumor-infiltrating Treg TCR alpha and beta sequences was observed with tumor naive CD4+ T cells, followed by blood naive CD4+ T cells. The validation in the larger cohort was limited to a single TCR beta V-J rearrangement instead of whole repertoires. Tumor memory CD4+ T cell TCR gene usage was found to cluster with blood and lymph node memory CD4+ cells and with lymph node naive CD4+ cells.

As regards this clonotype: The target of this receptor is not known. One base away lies a much larger clone, so this may be a sequencing read error.

Tregs were isolated as CD4+CD25+CD127-/low cells. Tregs, naive and memory CD4+ T cells from tumor, blood and ipsilateral draining lymph nodes of a handful of breast cancer patients underwent full-length TCR alpha and beta sequencing. Mononuclear cells from lymph nodes or 45 to 60 ml of peripheral blood were isolated by Ficoll density gradient centrifugation. A purity exceeding 90% was confirmed by FACS for the sorted cell populations. Amplification of full-length TCR variable regions was done by 5' RACE PCR using constant-region reverse primers, and this step was followed by semi-nested PCR with Nested Universal Primer A. The ReliaPrep RNA Cell Miniprep System was used to extract total RNA, which was then reverse transcribed into 5'RACE-ready cDNA with the SMARTer RACE 5'/3' Kit. Multiplex adaptors were used to barcode the full-length TCR alpha and beta libraries, which were then sequenced on an Illumina MiSeq. The paper's data handling went like this. For each of nine subset-tissue groups, sequencing data from the five patients were pooled, and the groups were then compared using unsupervised clustering of TCR gene usage. The Morisita-Horn index, with shared sequences weighted by their contribution to each repertoire, was used to calculate repertoire similarity. The public sequencing data were trimmed at Q25 with fastp and processed into clonotypes with MiXCR by TCRdb, which kept only in-frame beta chains. Every distinct CDR3 protein forms one entry, paired with its most common genes and DNA. For this entry, the V and J calls and clone size follow TCRdb and not the study's own pipeline. The sample has tens of thousands of distinct CDR3 sequences on record, about 20% of them singletons. Of the sample, over 3.5% is held by the ten largest clones.

Sequencing input: Tregs sorted from blood. The TCR sequence derives from a female donor with breast cancer.

The nucleotide sequence reads TGTGCCAGCACTCAGGGGCCAGGAAAACAGCACAATGAGCAGTTCTTC. Translated, it gives CASTQGPGKQHNEQFF. The V gene is TRBV9 and the J gene is TRBJ2-1; TRBD1 is possibly the D segment (6 matching bases). V and J are truncated by 6 bases and 5 bases respectively, leaving an intervening sequence of 21 bases. Looking up the germline V gene yields CDR1 SGDLS and CDR2 YYNGEE. The CDR3 has 16 amino acids, counting the end cysteine and phenylalanine. Of the read, only the CDR3 DNA is kept; its 48 bases are in frame from base 1.